The 19 T cell receptor beta chains below were found in one sample sequenced in a study of shared clonotypes between healthy human individuals (dated by TCRdb to the early 2020s). Library creation used the immunoSEQ multiplex PCR assay. Imported from immuneACCESS, the table was reduced by TCRdb to in-frame sequences with V and J called. These copies leave out some clones; in studies compared against another copy, an unresolved V gene accounts for under half, and the cause of the remainder is not known. The sample table lists 2 million to 2.5 million clones, 85% to 95% of them with a count of one. 0.3% to 0.4% of the sample lies in the top ten. The sequencing sample was made of naive CD4+ T cells from PBMCs. In the paper's terms, the cell subset or site label means: CD45RA+ positively selected. The source is a young man in good health. Some clones in this sample may be carry-over from other donors' samples.

V is TRBV7-9 and J is TRBJ1-1; 8 bases map to TRBD1. V trimming: 3 bases; J trimming: 5 bases; junction bases outside the gene matches: 8. Germline lookup yields CDR1 SEHNR and CDR2 FQNEAQ (reference sequence). The CDR3 is 15 amino acids. The DNA of the CDR3 is TGTGCCAGCAGCTTGGGCAGGGGGCGAGGAACTGAAGCTTTCTTT. Protein sequence: CASSLGRGRGTEAFF.

Worth noting for this clone: Different DNA sequences within this sample yield the same CDR3. The chain has TRBV5-1 and TRBJ1-4; D not resolved. CDR1 is SGHRS, CDR2 YFSETQ, per germline. Trimming took 0 bases from V and 4 from J, leaving 7 bases between them. The CDR3 has 14 amino acids. CDR3 protein: CASSLGRSNEKLFF. The CDR3 DNA sequence: TGCGCCAGCAGCTTGGGCCGGAGTAATGAAAAACTGTTTTTT.

The V and J genes are TRBV5-4 and TRBJ2-1, with TRBD1 matching 8 bases. V lost 2 bases to trimming and J lost 3 bases; unmatched junction nucleotides: 1. CDR1 is SGHNT, CDR2 YYREEE, per germline (reference sequence). The CDR3 is 14 amino acids. CDR3 bases: TGTGCCAGCAGCTTAGGACAGGGCTACAATGAGCAGTTCTTC. Translating it yields CASSLGQGYNEQFF.

This clone has more than one count but fewer than ten. The V and J genes are TRBV4-2 and TRBJ2-3, with 10 bases aligning to TRBD2. From germline, CDR1 is LGHNA and CDR2 YNFKEQ. V lost 4 bases and J lost 0; bases outside the gene matches: 13. This CDR3 contains 19 residues. The CDR3 DNA reads TGTGCCAGCAGCCGGTACTGGACTAGCGGTCCAACTAGCACAGATACGCAGTATTTT. It codes for CASSRYWTSGPTSTDTQYF.

This rearrangement joins TRBV5-1 to TRBJ2-3; no firm D call. CDR1 and CDR2 (germline): SGHRS, YFSETQ. The CDR3 runs 15 residues. Trimming removed 3 bases from V and 0 bases from J, with 11 bases in between. The CDR3 DNA follows: TGCGCCAGCAGCTCCCTCCCCAGAAGCACAGATACGCAGTATTTT. Amino acids: CASSSLPRSTDTQYF.

J is TRBJ2-3 and V is TRBV18; D not certain. V was cut by 3 bases and J by 6 bases, with 13 bases left in between. Germline CDR1 KGHSH, CDR2 LQKENI. This CDR3 comprises 14 residues. In nucleotides, the CDR3 is TGTGCCAGCTCACCTTCTGACCCCTCCGATACGCAGTATTTT. Residues: CASSPSDPSDTQYF.

The chain employs TRBV5-1 and TRBJ1-3; the D gene is possibly TRBD1 (5 bases). The ends were cut back, 0 bases at V and 4 bases at J, with 14 bases in the middle. Germline assignment: CDR1 SGHRS and CDR2 YFSETQ. The CDR3 has 16 residues. The CDR3 protein is CASSLEAGTMGNTIYF. The CDR3 nucleotides read TGCGCCAGCAGCTTGGAGGCCGGGACGATGGGAAACACCATATATTTT.

This clone was seen only once. J is TRBJ2-7 and V is TRBV13; D possibly uses TRBD1 or TRBD2 (5 bases each). The CDR3 extends over 17 amino acids. Germline-derived CDR1 and CDR2 are PRHDT and FYEKMQ (reference sequence). V lost 2 bases, J lost 7 bases, and 24 bases lay in between. CDR3 amino acids: CASSLYYLGTVGREQYF. In nucleotides, the CDR3 is TGTGCCAGCAGCTTATATTACCTCGGGACGGTGGGTAGGGAGCAGTACTTC.

As for this clone: Distinct nucleotide sequences in the sample also encode this CDR3. The chain carries TRBV28 and TRBJ2-7; the match to TRBD2 covers 11 bases. This CDR3 has 15 residues. Germline-derived CDR1 and CDR2 are MDHEN and SYDVKM. J gave up 1 base and V 5 bases, and 4 bases lay outside the gene matches. CDR3 protein: CASSPWTSGSYEQYF. The CDR3 DNA reads TGTGCCAGCAGTCCCTGGACTAGCGGGTCCTACGAGCAGTACTTC. Combining the CDR3 with reference TRBV28 and TRBJ2-7 gives the whole variable domain DVKVTQSSRYLVKRTGEKVFLECVQDMDHENMFWYRQDPGLGLRLIYFSYDVKMKEKGDIPEGYSVSREKKERFSLILESASTNQTSMYLCASSPWTSGSYEQYFGPGTRLTVT.

The chain couples TRBV7-3 to TRBJ2-5; D is perhaps TRBD1 (6 bases). Trimming removed 0 bases at V and 5 bases at J, with 10 bases between. The germline gives CDR1 SGHTA, CDR2 FQGTGA. The CDR3 spans 14 residues. CDR3 region: CASSLTYQGETQYF. DNA of the CDR3: TGTGCCAGCAGCTTAACCTACCAGGGGGAGACCCAGTACTTC.

The chain has TRBV4-3 and TRBJ2-1; 11 bases agree with TRBD2. The V gene end was trimmed by 4 bases and the J gene end by 1 base; junction bases not matched to a gene: 0. The CDR3 has 15 amino acids. Looked up from germline, CDR1 is LGHNA and CDR2 is YSLEER. As DNA, the CDR3 is TGCGCCAGCAGCCTAGCGGGAGGGTCCTACAATGAGCAGTTCTTC. Amino acid sequence: CASSLAGGSYNEQFF.

This clone was seen only once. This rearrangement joins TRBV28 to TRBJ2-7; TRBD1 matches 7 bases. Unmatched junction bases numbered 7, after V lost 8 bases and J lost 0 bases. This CDR3 has 14 amino acids. From germline, CDR1 is MDHEN and CDR2 SYDVKM. The CDR3 spells CASRRDSRSYEQYF. DNA of the CDR3: TGTGCCAGCCGCCGGGACAGCCGCTCCTACGAGCAGTACTTC. The whole variable domain, filled in from reference TRBV28 and TRBJ2-7, reads DVKVTQSSRYLVKRTGEKVFLECVQDMDHENMFWYRQDPGLGLRLIYFSYDVKMKEKGDIPEGYSVSREKKERFSLILESASTNQTSMYLCASRRDSRSYEQYFGPGTRLTVT.

The V call is TRBV7-2, the J call TRBJ2-2, with TRBD2 as a possible D gene (5 bases). Germline-derived CDR1 and CDR2 are SGHTA and FQGNSA. The CDR3 spans 14 residues. Deletions cut 5 bases from V and 3 bases from J, with 10 bases between. CDR3 sequence: CASSPDFYTGELFF. Written as DNA, the CDR3 is TGTGCCAGCAGCCCGGACTTCTACACCGGGGAGCTGTTTTTT.

Only one count was recorded for this clone. V and J are TRBV6-6 and TRBJ1-2; weak D call: TRBD1 (5 bases). This CDR3 spans 12 amino acids. The V end lost 7 bases, the J end lost 7 bases, and 13 bases lay between the germline ends. The V gene's germline CDR1 is MNHNY and CDR2 SVGAGI (reference sequence). CDR3 in amino acids: CASTGRAFGYTF. In DNA form, the CDR3 reads TGTGCCAGCACAGGGAGGGCCTTTGGCTACACCTTC.

The gene calls are TRBV28 and TRBJ2-7, with D perhaps matching TRBD2 (8 bases). V was pared by 3 bases and J by 6 bases, with 30 bases between. The germline V gene has CDR1 MDHEN and CDR2 SYDVKM. CDR3 size: 19 residues. Written as DNA, the CDR3 is TGTGCCAGCAGTTTCTTTATGAACAGGGGTGGCGGGAGGAGGCCCGAGCAGTACTTC. Its translation is CASSFFMNRGGGRRPEQYF.

V is TRBV5-1 and J is TRBJ2-7; no firm D call. The CDR3 totals 15 residues. Trimming stripped 0 bases from V and 2 bases from J, with 12 bases between. CDR1 SGHRS and CDR2 YFSETQ come from the germline V gene. Written as DNA, the CDR3 is TGCGCCAGCAGCTTGGATTCTACACATACCTACGAGCAGTACTTC. Its protein product is CASSLDSTHTYEQYF.

V is TRBV28 and J is TRBJ1-3, with TRBD1 as a possible D gene (6 bases). CDR3 length equals 20 residues. V lost 5 bases to trimming and J lost 0 bases, with 26 bases between them. CDR1 and CDR2 (germline): MDHEN, SYDVKM. The CDR3 DNA is TGTGCCAGCAGTGACCCCCCGGGCAGGGGAAGGAGCCACTCTGGAAACACCATATATTTT. It yields the protein CASSDPPGRGRSHSGNTIYF.

This chain connects TRBV4-3 to TRBJ2-7; the match to TRBD1 covers 7 bases. Germline lookup yields CDR1 LGHNA and CDR2 YSLEER. V trimming: 0 bases; J trimming: 4 bases; junction bases outside the gene matches: 3. The CDR3 sequence is 14 residues long. The DNA for the CDR3 is TGCGCCAGCAGCCAAGATGTCAGGGGGTACGAGCAGTACTTC. This codes for CASSQDVRGYEQYF.

This sequence joins TRBV5-1 and TRBJ2-7; TRBD1 agrees at 7 bases. CDR1 and CDR2 from the germline V gene are SGHRS and YFSETQ. The CDR3 is 15 residues long. The V segment lost 4 bases and the J segment 2 bases; nucleotides outside the gene matches: 9. The CDR3 coding sequence is TGCGCCAGCAGCGCCAGGGACGGGACAGCCTACGAGCAGTACTTC. It specifies CASSARDGTAYEQYF.